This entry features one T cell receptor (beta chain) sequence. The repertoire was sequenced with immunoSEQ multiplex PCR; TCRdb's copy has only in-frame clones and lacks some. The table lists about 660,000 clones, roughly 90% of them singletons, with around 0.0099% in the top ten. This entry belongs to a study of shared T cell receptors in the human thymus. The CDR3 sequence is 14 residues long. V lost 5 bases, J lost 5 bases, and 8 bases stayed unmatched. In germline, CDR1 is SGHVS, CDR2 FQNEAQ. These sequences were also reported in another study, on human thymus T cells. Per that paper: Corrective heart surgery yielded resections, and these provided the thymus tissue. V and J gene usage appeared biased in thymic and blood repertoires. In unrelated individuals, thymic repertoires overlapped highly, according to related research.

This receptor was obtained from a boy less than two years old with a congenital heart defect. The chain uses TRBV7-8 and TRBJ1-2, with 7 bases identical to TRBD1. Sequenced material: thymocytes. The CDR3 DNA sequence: TGTGCCAGCAGCGCCCGACAGGGTGGATATGGCTACACCTTC. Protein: CASSARQGGYGYTF.